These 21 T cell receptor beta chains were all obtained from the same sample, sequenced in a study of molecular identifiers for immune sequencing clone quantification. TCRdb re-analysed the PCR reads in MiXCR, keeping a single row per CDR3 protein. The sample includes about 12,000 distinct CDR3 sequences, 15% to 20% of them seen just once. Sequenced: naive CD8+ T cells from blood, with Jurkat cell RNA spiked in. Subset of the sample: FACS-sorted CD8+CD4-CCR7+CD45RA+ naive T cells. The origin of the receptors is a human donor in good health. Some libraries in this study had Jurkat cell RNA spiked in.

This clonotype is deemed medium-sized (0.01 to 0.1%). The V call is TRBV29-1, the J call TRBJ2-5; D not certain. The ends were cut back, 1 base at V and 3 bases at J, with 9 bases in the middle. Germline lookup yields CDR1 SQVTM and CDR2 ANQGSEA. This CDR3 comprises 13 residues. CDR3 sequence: CSVEAGIEETQYF. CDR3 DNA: TGCAGCGTTGAAGCCGGAATAGAAGAGACCCAGTACTTC.

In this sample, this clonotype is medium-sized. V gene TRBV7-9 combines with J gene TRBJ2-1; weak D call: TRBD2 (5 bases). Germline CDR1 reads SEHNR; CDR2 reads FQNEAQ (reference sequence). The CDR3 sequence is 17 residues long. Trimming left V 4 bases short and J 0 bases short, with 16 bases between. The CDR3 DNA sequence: TGTGCCAGCAGCTCCACCCAAGCGGAGCCCTCCTACAATGAGCAGTTCTTC. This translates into CASSSTQAEPSYNEQFF.

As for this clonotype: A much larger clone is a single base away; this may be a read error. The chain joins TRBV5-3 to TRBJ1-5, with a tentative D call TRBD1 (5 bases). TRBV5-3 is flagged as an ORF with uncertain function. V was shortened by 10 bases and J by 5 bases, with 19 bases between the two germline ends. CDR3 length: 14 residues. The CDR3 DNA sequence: TGTGCCGGCAGCTTGGGCCAGGGCCATCAGCCCCAGCATTTT. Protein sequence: CAGSLGQGHQPQHF.

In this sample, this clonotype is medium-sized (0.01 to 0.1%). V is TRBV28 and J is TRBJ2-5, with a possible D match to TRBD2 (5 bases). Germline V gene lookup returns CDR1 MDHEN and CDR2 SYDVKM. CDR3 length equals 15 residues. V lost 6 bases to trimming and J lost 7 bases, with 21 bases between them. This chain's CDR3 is CASRGPIRGRMTQYF. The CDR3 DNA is TGTGCCAGCAGGGGCCCGATTCGCGGGCGGATGACCCAGTACTTC.

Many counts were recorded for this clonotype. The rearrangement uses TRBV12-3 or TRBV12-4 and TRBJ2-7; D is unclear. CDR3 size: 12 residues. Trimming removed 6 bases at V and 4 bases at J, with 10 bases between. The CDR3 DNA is TGTGCCAGCAGCCCCGCCGGGTACGAGCAGTACTTC. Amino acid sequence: CASSPAGYEQYF.

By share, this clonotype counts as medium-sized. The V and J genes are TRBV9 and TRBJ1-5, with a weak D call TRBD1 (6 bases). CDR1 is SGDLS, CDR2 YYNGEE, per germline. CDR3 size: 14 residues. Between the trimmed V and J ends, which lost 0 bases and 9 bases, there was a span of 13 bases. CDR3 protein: CASSVGGQPWPQHF. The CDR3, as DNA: TGTGCCAGCAGCGTAGGCGGACAGCCGTGGCCCCAGCATTTT. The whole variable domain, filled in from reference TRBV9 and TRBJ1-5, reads DSGVTQTPKHLITATGQRVTLRCSPRSGDLSVYWYQQSLDQGLQFLIQYYNGEERAKGNILERFSAQQFPDLHSELNLSSLELGDSALYFCASSVGGQPWPQHFGDGTRLSIL.

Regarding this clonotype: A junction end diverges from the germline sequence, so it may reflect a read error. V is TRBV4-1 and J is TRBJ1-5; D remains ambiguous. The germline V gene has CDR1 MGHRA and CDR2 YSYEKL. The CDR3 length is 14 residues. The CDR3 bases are TGCGCCAGCAGCCAAGGAGTTAGCGATCAGCCCCGGCATTTT. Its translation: CASSQGVSDQPRHF.

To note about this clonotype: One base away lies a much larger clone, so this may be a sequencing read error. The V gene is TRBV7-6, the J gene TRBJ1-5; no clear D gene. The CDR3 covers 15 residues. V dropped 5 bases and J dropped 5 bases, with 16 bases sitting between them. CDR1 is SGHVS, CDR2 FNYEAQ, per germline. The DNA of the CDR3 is TGTGCCAGCAGCCCAAGACCAGGATCAGATCAGCCCCAGCATTTT. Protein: CASSPRPGSDQPQHF.

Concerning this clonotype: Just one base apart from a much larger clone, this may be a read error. The DNA of the CDR3 is TGTGCCAGCAGCTCAGGGGCTAGCTGCGAGCAGTACTTC. It translates to CASSSGASCEQYF. This sequence joins TRBV7-9 and TRBJ2-7; D perhaps matches TRBD1 (6 bases). Trimming cost V 4 bases and J 6 bases, with 13 bases left between them. In germline, CDR1 is SEHNR, CDR2 FQNEAQ (reference sequence). The CDR3 length is 13 residues.

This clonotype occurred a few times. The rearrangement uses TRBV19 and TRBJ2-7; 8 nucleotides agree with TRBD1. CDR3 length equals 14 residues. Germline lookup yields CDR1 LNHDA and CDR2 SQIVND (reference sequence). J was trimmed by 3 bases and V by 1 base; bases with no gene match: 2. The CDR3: CASSIGGTGYEQYF. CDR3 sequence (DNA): TGTGCCAGTAGTATAGGAGGGACAGGCTACGAGCAGTACTTC.

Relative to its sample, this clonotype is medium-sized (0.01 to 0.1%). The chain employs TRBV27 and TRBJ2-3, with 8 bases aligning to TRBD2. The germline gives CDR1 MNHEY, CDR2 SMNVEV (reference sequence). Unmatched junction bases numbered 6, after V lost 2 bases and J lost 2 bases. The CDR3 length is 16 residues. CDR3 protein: CASSLIRGGPTDTQYF. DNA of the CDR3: TGTGCCAGCAGTTTAATCCGCGGGGGGCCCACAGATACGCAGTATTTT.

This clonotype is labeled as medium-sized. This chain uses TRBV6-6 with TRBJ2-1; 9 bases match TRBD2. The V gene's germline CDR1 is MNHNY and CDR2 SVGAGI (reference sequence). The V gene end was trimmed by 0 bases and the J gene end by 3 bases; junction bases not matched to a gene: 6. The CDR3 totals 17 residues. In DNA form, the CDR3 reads TGTGCCAGCAGTTACTCCTTGGGGACTAGCTACTACAATGAGCAGTTCTTC. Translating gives CASSYSLGTSYYNEQFF.

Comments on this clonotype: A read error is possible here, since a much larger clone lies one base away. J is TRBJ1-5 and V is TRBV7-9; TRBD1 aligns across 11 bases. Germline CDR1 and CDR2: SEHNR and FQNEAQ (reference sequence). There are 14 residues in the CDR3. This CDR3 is CANSLGQGDQPQHF. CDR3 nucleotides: TGTGCCAACAGCCTGGGACAGGGGGATCAGCCCCAGCATTTT.

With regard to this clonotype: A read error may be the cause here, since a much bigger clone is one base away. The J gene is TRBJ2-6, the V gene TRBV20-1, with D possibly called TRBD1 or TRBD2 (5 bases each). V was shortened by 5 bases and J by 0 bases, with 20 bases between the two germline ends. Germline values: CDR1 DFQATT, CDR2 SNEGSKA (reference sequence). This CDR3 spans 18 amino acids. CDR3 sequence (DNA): TGCAGTGCTGGAGCCATGGGGGAAACCAACTCTGGGGCCAACGTCCTGACTTTC. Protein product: CSAGAMGETNSGANVLTF.

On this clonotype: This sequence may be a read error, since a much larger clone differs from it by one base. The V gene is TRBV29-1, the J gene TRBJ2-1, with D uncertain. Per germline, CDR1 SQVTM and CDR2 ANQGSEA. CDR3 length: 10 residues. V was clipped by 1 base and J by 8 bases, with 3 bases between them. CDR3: CSVEGHEQFF. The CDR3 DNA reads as TGCAGCGTTGAAGGTCATGAGCAGTTCTTC.

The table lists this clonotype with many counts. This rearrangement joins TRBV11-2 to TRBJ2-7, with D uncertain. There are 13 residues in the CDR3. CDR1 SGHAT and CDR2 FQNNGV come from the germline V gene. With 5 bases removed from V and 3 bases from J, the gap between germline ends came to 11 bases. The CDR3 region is CASSPGPDYEQYF. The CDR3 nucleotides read TGTGCCAGCAGCCCTGGACCGGACTACGAGCAGTACTTC.

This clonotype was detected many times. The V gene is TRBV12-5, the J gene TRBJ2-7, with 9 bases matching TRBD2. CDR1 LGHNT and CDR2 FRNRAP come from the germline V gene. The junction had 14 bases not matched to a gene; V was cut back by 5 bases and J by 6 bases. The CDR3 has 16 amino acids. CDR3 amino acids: CASGLTGGGRAFEQYF. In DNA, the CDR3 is TGTGCTAGTGGTCTGACCGGGGGCGGGAGGGCCTTCGAGCAGTACTTC.

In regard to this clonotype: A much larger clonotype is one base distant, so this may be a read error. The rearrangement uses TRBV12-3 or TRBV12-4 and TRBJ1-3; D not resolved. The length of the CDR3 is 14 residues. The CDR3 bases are TGTGCCACCCACTACGGGCCCTCTGGAAGCACCATATATTTT. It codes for CATHYGPSGSTIYF.

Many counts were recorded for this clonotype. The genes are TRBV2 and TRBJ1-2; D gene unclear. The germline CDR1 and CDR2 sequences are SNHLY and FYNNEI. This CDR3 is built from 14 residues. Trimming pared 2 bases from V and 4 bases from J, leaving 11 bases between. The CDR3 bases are TGTGCCAGCAGTGAACCCCGCTTAGTCTATGGCTACACCTTC. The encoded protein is CASSEPRLVYGYTF. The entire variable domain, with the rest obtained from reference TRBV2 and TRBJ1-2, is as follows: EPEVTQTPSHQVTQMGQEVILRCVPISNHLYFYWYRQILGQKVEFLVSFYNNEISEKSEIFDDQFSVERPDGSNFTLKIRSTKLEDSAMYFCASSEPRLVYGYTFGSGTRLTVV.

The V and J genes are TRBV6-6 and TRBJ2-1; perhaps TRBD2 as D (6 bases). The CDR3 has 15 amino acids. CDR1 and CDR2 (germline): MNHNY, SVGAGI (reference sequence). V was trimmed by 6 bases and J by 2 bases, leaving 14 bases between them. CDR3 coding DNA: TGTGCCAGCAGCCATCTCCCGGGAGCCTACAATGAGCAGTTCTTC. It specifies CASSHLPGAYNEQFF.

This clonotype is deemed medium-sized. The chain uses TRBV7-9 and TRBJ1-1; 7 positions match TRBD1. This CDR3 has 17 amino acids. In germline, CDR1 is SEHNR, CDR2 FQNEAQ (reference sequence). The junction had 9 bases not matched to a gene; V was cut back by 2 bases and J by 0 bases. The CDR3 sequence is CASSLTQGVPMNTEAFF. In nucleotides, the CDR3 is TGTGCCAGCAGCTTAACGCAGGGGGTGCCAATGAACACTGAAGCTTTCTTT.